These 27 T cell receptor beta chains share one sample of origin, sequenced in a study of blood T cell repertoires in COVID-19. Some clones are missing from TCRdb's copy, which holds only in-frame ones; the method was immunoSEQ multiplex PCR. The data contain 180,000 or so clones, 81% of them seen just once; the ten biggest clones take up more than 9.5%. Sequenced input: peripheral blood. The receptors here all came from a woman between 35 and 50 years old with COVID-19, enrolled during active disease.

The V call is TRBV6-6, the J call TRBJ2-1, with D hard to call. Germline values: CDR1 MNHNY, CDR2 SVGAGI (reference sequence). This CDR3 is built from 14 residues. Trimming removed 0 bases from V and 5 bases from J, with 8 bases in between. The CDR3: CASSYSFTNNEQFF. In DNA, the CDR3 is TGTGCCAGCAGTTACTCGTTTACAAACAATGAGCAGTTCTTC.

The V and J genes are TRBV9 and TRBJ1-1, with D possibly TRBD1 on 5 matching bases. Trimming cost V 3 bases and J 5 bases, with 17 bases left between them. The CDR3 totals 15 residues. CDR1 is SGDLS, CDR2 YYNGEE, per germline. The DNA of the CDR3 is TGTGCCAGCAGCGCCGGGACTCCACGGAGTACTGAAGCTTTCTTT. Encoded protein: CASSAGTPRSTEAFF.

The chain uses TRBV7-2 and TRBJ1-4; D uncertain. This CDR3 is built from 15 residues. Germline V lookup: CDR1 SGHTA, CDR2 FQGNSA. V was trimmed by 1 base and J by 8 bases, leaving 14 bases between them. CDR3 amino acids: CASSLGFGESEKLFF. DNA for the CDR3: TGTGCCAGCAGCTTAGGGTTTGGGGAGAGCGAAAAACTGTTTTTT.

The chain has TRBV6-5 and TRBJ2-3; D is unresolved. Germline loops: CDR1 MNHEY, CDR2 SVGAGI. The CDR3 contains 12 residues. V was pared by 7 bases and J by 0 bases, with 5 bases between. CDR3: CASTGSTDTQYF. The DNA of the CDR3 is TGTGCCAGCACGGGTAGCACAGATACGCAGTATTTT.

The gene calls are TRBV19 and TRBJ2-1; D possibly corresponds to TRBD2 (6 bases). The germline V and J ends were trimmed by 2 bases and 3 bases, with 14 bases remaining between them. CDR1 and CDR2 from the germline V gene are LNHDA and SQIVND (reference sequence). CDR3 size: 16 residues. The CDR3 sequence is CASSIWSGVGYNEQFF. The CDR3 DNA reads TGTGCCAGTAGTATATGGTCGGGAGTAGGCTACAATGAGCAGTTCTTC.

This chain connects TRBV7-7 to TRBJ2-2; TRBD1 aligns across 8 bases. With 10 bases clipped from V and 2 bases from J, the junction kept 9 bases outside the gene matches. The length of the CDR3 is 15 residues. In germline, CDR1 is SSHAT, CDR2 FNYEAQ (reference sequence). The CDR3 protein is CATSRDRLNTGELFF. DNA of the CDR3: TGTGCCACAAGCCGGGACAGGCTTAACACCGGGGAGCTGTTTTTT.

This clone was detected only once. This chain joins TRBV5-5 and TRBJ1-5; 10 bases agree with TRBD1. Germline CDR1 reads SGHKS; CDR2 reads YYEKEE (reference sequence). The CDR3 loop spans 14 amino acids. V shed 5 bases and J 7 bases; nucleotides not matched to a gene: 6. CDR3 region: CASSNRDRGQPQHF. CDR3 bases: TGTGCCAGCAGTAACCGGGACAGGGGCCAGCCCCAGCATTTT.

This chain joins TRBV28 and TRBJ1-1, with TRBD1 identical over 8 bases. Looked up from germline, CDR1 is MDHEN and CDR2 is SYDVKM. CDR3 length: 14 amino acids. J lost 3 bases, V lost 6 bases, and 6 bases had no gene match. CDR3 DNA: TGTGCCAGCAGCCCAGGGGGCTTGGACACTGAAGCTTTCTTT. Amino acid sequence: CASSPGGLDTEAFF.

Here the CDR3 reads CASSSWTGRPSYEQYF. In DNA, the CDR3 is TGCGCCAGCAGCTCATGGACAGGGAGACCCTCCTACGAGCAGTACTTC. The chain couples TRBV5-1 to TRBJ2-7; 8 bases are a match to TRBD1. This CDR3 has 16 residues. The germline V gene encodes CDR1 SGHRS and CDR2 YFSETQ. J gave up 0 bases and V 3 bases, and 8 bases lay outside the gene matches.

J is TRBJ2-7 and V is TRBV4-2; maybe TRBD1 (6 bases). The ends were cut back, 0 bases at V and 4 bases at J, with 19 bases in the middle. This CDR3 contains 17 residues. Germline loops: CDR1 LGHNA, CDR2 YNFKEQ. CDR3 loop: CASSQEAVSGQIYEQYF. CDR3 nucleotide sequence: TGTGCCAGCAGCCAAGAGGCGGTTTCTGGACAGATATACGAGCAGTACTTC.

J is TRBJ2-3 and V is TRBV13; D unclear. V lost 5 bases, J lost 4 bases, and 4 bases lay in between. Germline V gene sequence: CDR1 PRHDT, CDR2 FYEKMQ (reference sequence). This CDR3 contains 11 residues. CDR3 amino acids: CASSEADTQYF. The CDR3 DNA is TGTGCCAGCAGCGAGGCAGATACGCAGTATTTT.

The chain is built from TRBV7-9 and TRBJ2-1; TRBD2 matches 7 bases. This CDR3 has 14 amino acids. With V trimmed by 9 bases and J by 9 bases, 14 bases remained unmatched. The germline CDR1 and CDR2 sequences are SEHNR and FQNEAQ (reference sequence). CDR3 residues: CASHGSRGVGEQFF. The CDR3 coding sequence is TGTGCCAGTCACGGCTCCCGGGGGGTGGGTGAGCAGTTCTTC.

The chain is built from TRBV27 and TRBJ2-2, with D perhaps TRBD1 (6 bases). CDR1 is MNHEY and CDR2 is SMNVEV in the germline V gene (reference sequence). CDR3 length: 14 residues. The V gene lost 4 bases and the J gene lost 2 bases, with 8 bases spanning the gap. CDR3 DNA sequence: TGTGCCAGCAGTTGGGGGCGCAACACCGGGGAGCTGTTTTTT. Its translation is CASSWGRNTGELFF.

The chain joins TRBV7-8 to TRBJ2-7; D perhaps matches TRBD2 (7 bases). Trimming left V 4 bases short and J 3 bases short, with 19 bases between. CDR3 length equals 16 residues. Looked up from germline, CDR1 is SGHVS and CDR2 is FQNEAQ. DNA of the CDR3: TGTGCCAGCAGCTCGGGGCGGGGGCCGAGGGTCTACGAGCAGTACTTC. It encodes CASSSGRGPRVYEQYF.

V and J are TRBV27 and TRBJ2-1, with D tentatively TRBD1 (6 bases). V lost 7 bases and J lost 4, with 17 bases in between. Germline loops: CDR1 MNHEY, CDR2 SMNVEV (reference sequence). This CDR3 region has 15 residues. DNA for the CDR3: TGTGCCAGCACCCCGGACAGCCCAACATACAATGAGCAGTTCTTC. It specifies CASTPDSPTYNEQFF.

This clone was seen a handful of times. This sequence joins TRBV30 and TRBJ2-7; TRBD2 aligns across 16 bases. Germline-derived CDR1 and CDR2 are GTSNPN and SVGIG (reference sequence). J lost 10 bases, V lost 5 bases, and 8 bases had no gene match. The CDR3 runs to 14 residues. The chain's CDR3 is CAWRPGTSGRAQYF. Written as DNA, the CDR3 is TGTGCCTGGCGACCCGGGACTAGCGGGAGGGCCCAGTACTTC.

This clone was picked up a small number of times. J is TRBJ2-2 and V is TRBV13, with TRBD1 as a possible D gene (7 bases). From germline, CDR1 is PRHDT and CDR2 FYEKMQ (reference sequence). The CDR3 is 17 amino acids. Deletions cut 5 bases from V and 0 bases from J, with 16 bases between. The DNA for the CDR3 is TGTGCCAGCAGCCCGGGACTGGGACAGACGAACACCGGGGAGCTGTTTTTT. It specifies CASSPGLGQTNTGELFF.

CDR3 sequence reads: CASTGQGYEQYF. In nucleotides, the CDR3 is TGTGCCAGCACAGGACAGGGATACGAGCAGTACTTC. V and J are TRBV28 and TRBJ2-7, with 8 positions matching TRBD1. J lost 4 bases, V lost 7 bases, and 3 bases had no gene match. The CDR3 covers 12 residues. The germline CDR1 and CDR2 sequences are MDHEN and SYDVKM.

The J gene is TRBJ2-7, the V gene TRBV10-3; 10 nucleotides agree with TRBD1. This CDR3 has 15 residues. The junction had 11 bases not matched to a gene; V was cut back by 10 bases and J by 2 bases. Germline V gene data show CDR1 as ENHRY and CDR2 as SYGVKD. Here the CDR3 reads CATSSTGQGTYEQYV. The CDR3 nucleotides are TGTGCCACCTCATCGACGGGACAGGGGACCTACGAGCAGTACGTC.

The rearrangement uses TRBV28 and TRBJ2-7; 10 nucleotides line up with TRBD1. Germline V lookup: CDR1 MDHEN, CDR2 SYDVKM. The V and J ends lost 6 bases and 2 bases, in that order; junction bases with no gene match: 4. The CDR3 contains 14 residues. The CDR3 DNA reads as TGTGCCAGCAGAATGGGACAGGGGCCCTACGAGCAGTACTTC. This encodes CASRMGQGPYEQYF.

The rearrangement links TRBV3-1 (or the pseudogene TRBV3-2) to TRBJ1-3, with 10 bases identical to TRBD1. V was clipped by 4 bases and J by 2 bases; unmatched bases: 2. The CDR3 loop spans 15 amino acids. CDR1 and CDR2 from the germline V gene are LGHDT and YNNKEL (reference sequence). In DNA form, the CDR3 reads TGTGCCAGCAGCCCCGGACAGGGGGCTGGAAACACCATATATTTT. It translates to CASSPGQGAGNTIYF.

This chain uses TRBV12-3 or TRBV12-4 with TRBJ1-1; D might be TRBD1 (5 bases). V lost 4 bases and J 6 bases, leaving 9 bases between the germline ends. This CDR3 contains 12 residues. This CDR3 reads CASSSAGAEAFF. The DNA of the CDR3 is TGTGCCAGCAGTTCGGCGGGGGCTGAAGCTTTCTTT.

V gene TRBV28 combines with J gene TRBJ1-1; D is possibly TRBD1 (5 bases). The length of the CDR3 is 13 residues. The V gene lost 6 bases and the J gene lost 2 bases, with 10 bases spanning the gap. From germline, CDR1 is MDHEN and CDR2 SYDVKM. The CDR3 loop is CASSKDRNTEAFF. The DNA for the CDR3 is TGTGCCAGCAGCAAAGACAGAAACACTGAAGCTTTCTTT. The full variable domain, rest sourced from reference TRBV28 and TRBJ1-1, is DVKVTQSSRYLVKRTGEKVFLECVQDMDHENMFWYRQDPGLGLRLIYFSYDVKMKEKGDIPEGYSVSREKKERFSLILESASTNQTSMYLCASSKDRNTEAFFGQGTRLTVV.

V gene TRBV2 combines with J gene TRBJ2-1, with D hard to call. This CDR3 contains 13 residues. V lost 6 bases, J lost 1 base, and 7 bases lay in between. Looked up from germline, CDR1 is SNHLY and CDR2 is FYNNEI. The CDR3 DNA reads as TGTGCCAGCAGCGCCCAGTCCTACAATGAGCAGTTCTTC. Residues: CASSAQSYNEQFF. Supplemented by reference TRBV2 and TRBJ2-1, the full variable domain reads EPEVTQTPSHQVTQMGQEVILRCVPISNHLYFYWYRQILGQKVEFLVSFYNNEISEKSEIFDDQFSVERPDGSNFTLKIRSTKLEDSAMYFCASSAQSYNEQFFGPGTRLTVL.

This chain links TRBV7-9 with TRBJ2-1, with 8 bases fitting TRBD2. V lost 9 bases to trimming and J lost 9 bases; unmatched junction nucleotides: 16. Germline CDR1 is SEHNR and CDR2 is FQNEAQ (reference sequence). This CDR3 spans 15 amino acids. The CDR3 DNA sequence: TGTGCCAGTAAATATTTCGGGCCGGGGGGGAGTGAGCAGTTCTTC. Encoded protein: CASKYFGPGGSEQFF.

The rearrangement joins TRBV2 to TRBJ1-2; possibly TRBD1 for D (5 bases). Germline CDR1 reads SNHLY; CDR2 reads FYNNEI. CDR3 length equals 11 residues. The V end was cut by 6 bases, the J end by 6 bases, with 8 bases between. DNA for the CDR3: TGTGCCAGCAGAGAACAGGATGGCTACACCTTC. Translation: CASREQDGYTF.

This sequence joins TRBV6-1 and TRBJ2-5, with 7 bases lining up with TRBD2. Germline CDR1 MNHNS, CDR2 SASEGT. V was clipped by 2 bases and J by 2 bases; unmatched bases: 2. The CDR3 loop spans 14 amino acids. CDR3 coding DNA: TGTGCCAGCAGTGAATGGGGGGGGCAAGAGACCCAGTACTTC. It codes for CASSEWGGQETQYF.